This T cell receptor beta chain was obtained from a study of chemoradiotherapy in HPV16-positive cancers. J was trimmed by 0 bases and V by 0 bases; bases with no gene match: 4. Germline CDR1 and CDR2: MNHEY and SVGAGI. This CDR3 has 16 residues. Sequenced by immunoSEQ multiplex PCR; TCRdb stores in-frame clones only, minus some. The data show about 15,000 clones, 77% seen once. The sample was collected from a patient who underwent chemoradiotherapy. The source is a human donor with HPV-associated anogenital cancer. The chain recombines TRBV6-5 with TRBJ2-7; 8 positions match TRBD2. DNA for the CDR3: TGTGCCAGCAGTTACTCGAGTAGCGGGGCCTCCTACGAGCAGTACTTC. Its protein product is CASSYSSSGASYEQYF.